This T cell receptor beta chain originates from a study of regulatory T cells in long-lasting Graves disease. Findings of the study overall: Persistent disease favored TRBV28, TRBJ1-2 and TRBJ2-5. Analyses excluded thyroid tissue, covering peripheral blood alone.

This clonotype came up many times. The antigen is not known. Time point in this sample: persistent/refractory GD, antithyroid drugs over 5 years with positive TRAb. Generation of the TCR library employed RNA extracted from PBMCs. Around 9 milliliters of peripheral blood went into EDTA tubes. With iRepertoire HTBI primers and Arm-PCR of CDR3 regions, TCR beta libraries were built. MiXCR, applied by TCRdb to the multiplex PCR reads, yields one record per CDR3 protein. The table shows a few hundred thousand distinct CDR3 sequences, with 20% to 25% occurring only once. Germline V CDR1 and CDR2: MDHEN, SYDVKM. The ends were cut back, 7 bases at V and 9 bases at J, with 22 bases in the middle. The CDR3 loop spans 14 amino acids.

This rearrangement joins TRBV28 to TRBJ2-7, with D hard to call. The sequence derives from a female donor with Graves disease. Sequencing used peripheral blood mononuclear cells (PBMCs), obtained when the disease was refractory, from a patient treated with antithyroid drugs. The CDR3 protein is CASTPRTWATRQYF. The CDR3 DNA reads as TGTGCCAGCACACCGAGAACGTGGGCAACGCGGCAGTACTTC.